This T cell receptor beta chain comes out of a study of blood T cell repertoires in COVID-19. Study information: The study drew acute and convalescent COVID-19 samples from the United States, Italy and Spain.

Measured with immunoSEQ multiplex PCR; TCRdb has only the in-frame clones, and not every one. The sample yields roughly 99,000 clones, about 90% seen once. CDR1 is SNHLY, CDR2 FYNNEI, per germline. Trimming shortened V by 5 bases and J by 2 bases, and 14 bases separated the two germline ends. The length of the CDR3 is 15 residues. Recruited during active infection, patients (from Seattle) were subsequently followed longitudinally. This clone appeared a few times. The chain is built from TRBV2 and TRBJ2-3; D unresolved. Input material: peripheral blood. The sequence was obtained from a man between 50 and 59 years old with COVID-19, enrolled during active disease. The CDR3 sequence is CASSSVLQITDTQYF. DNA for the CDR3: TGTGCCAGCAGTTCGGTCCTACAGATCACAGATACGCAGTATTTT.